These T cell receptor beta chains were read from a single sample in a study of early T cells in non-severe SARS-CoV-2 infection. TCRdb fed the 5' RACE reads into MiXCR, producing one record per CDR3 protein. The data contain 55,000 to 75,000 distinct CDR3 sequences, 6.5% to 8.5% of them singletons. Sequenced input: whole blood. The receptors originated from an adult who was a healthcare worker with PCR-confirmed SARS-CoV-2 infection or an uninfected control (not recorded which). Both conserved end residues are part of each CDR3. A D gene is named only where the DNA matches it firmly. Size tells how often a clone was seen (once, few, many) or the class of an expanded clone, and some rows leave it out.

TRBD1	TRBV27	many	TRBJ1-2	TGTGCCAGCAGTTTATCTCCCCTTCGGACAGGGGGTGGTGGCTACACCTTC	CASSLSPLRTGGGGYTF
TRBD2	TRBV9	few	TRBJ2-7	TGTGCCAGCAGCGTAGTCGCGGGAGGTTACGAGCAGTACTTC	CASSVVAGGYEQYF
TRBD1	TRBV9	few	TRBJ1-6	TGTGCCAGCAGCTTGGAGGACAGGGGTGGTTCACCCCTCCACTTT	CASSLEDRGGSPLHF
TRBD1	TRBV7-2	.	TRBJ2-7	TGTGCCAGCAGCTTAGATCTGACAGGGGTATACGAGCAGTACTTC	CASSLDLTGVYEQYF
TRBD1	TRBV20-1	few	TRBJ2-7	TGCAGTGCACAAACGGGACAGGGATTCGGCGAGCAGTACTTC	CSAQTGQGFGEQYF
TRBD2	TRBV28	.	TRBJ2-2	TGTGCCAGCTCTAGCGGGAGGGCCTCCGGGGAGCTGTTTTTT	CASSSGRASGELFF
.	TRBV6-6	many	TRBJ1-3	TGTGCCAGCACCCCGACTGGAAACACCATATATTTT	CASTPTGNTIYF
.	TRBV2	many	TRBJ1-1	TGTGCCAGCACCGAATACCCAAGAGGGAACACTGAAGCTTTCTTT	CASTEYPRGNTEAFF
.	TRBV5-1	.	TRBJ2-4	TGCGCCAGCAGCGGTGGTACCTCCAAAAACATTCAGTACTTC	CASSGGTSKNIQYF
TRBD1	TRBV7-6	.	TRBJ2-2	TGTGCCAGCAGCCTTGACAGGGACCTCACCGGGGAGCTGTTTTTT	CASSLDRDLTGELFF
.	TRBV2	.	TRBJ1-2	TGTGCCAGCAGTTTTACACCGTCCATGAACTATGGCTACACCTTC	CASSFTPSMNYGYTF
.	TRBV23-1	many	TRBJ2-4	TGCGCCAGCAGTCTCCCGGGACATCATCACATTCAGTACTTC	CASSLPGHHHIQYF
.	TRBV27	.	TRBJ2-5	TGTGCCAGCTTTTTCGGGCAGACCCAAGAGACCCAGTACTTC	CASFFGQTQETQYF
TRBD2	TRBV7-6	.	TRBJ2-5	TGTGCCAGCAGCTTAACTCCAGCGGGAGGGCAAGAGACCCAGTACTTC	CASSLTPAGGQETQYF
.	TRBV20-1	many	TRBJ2-7	TGCAGTGCTAGTAACCCTGACAGGAGGTCCCACGAGCAGTACTTC	CSASNPDRRSHEQYF
TRBD2	TRBV18	few	TRBJ2-5	TGTGCCAGCTCCCGGACTAGCGGGAGAGAGACCCAGTACTTC	CASSRTSGRETQYF
.	TRBV30	.	TRBJ2-1	TGTGCCTGGAGTTGGATGAGCTCCTACAATGAGCAGTTCTTC	CAWSWMSSYNEQFF
.	TRBV28	few	TRBJ1-2	TGTGCCAGCAGTTTATATGGTATCCGGAGGGAGTATGGCTACACCTTC	CASSLYGIRREYGYTF
.	TRBV11-2	many	TRBJ2-1	TGTGCCAGCAGCTTTCCCGCGGGGCACGCGCAGTTCTTC	CASSFPAGHAQFF
TRBD2	TRBV5-1	few	TRBJ2-7	TGCGCCAGCAGCGGCGGGACTAGCGGCACCGAGCAGTACTTC	CASSGGTSGTEQYF
TRBD2	TRBV6-5	many	TRBJ2-7	TGTGCCAGCAGTAGCGGGACTAGCGGGAGAAACGAGCAGTACTTC	CASSSGTSGRNEQYF
.	TRBV2	few	TRBJ2-1	TGTGCCAGCACGGAGGCCCACGCCTACAATGAGCAGTTCTTC	CASTEAHAYNEQFF
.	TRBV20-1	many	TRBJ1-6	TGCAGTGCTAGGTCCGGACGGGATAATTCACCCCTCCACTTT	CSARSGRDNSPLHF
.	TRBV6-1	.	TRBJ2-7	TGTGCCAGCAGTGAAGCAGGGGACGGGACCTACGAGCAGTACTTC	CASSEAGDGTYEQYF
TRBD2	TRBV29-1	few	TRBJ2-3	TGCAGCTTCAGCGGACTAGCGGGAGGGTCCGGTAGCACAGATACGCAGTATTTT	CSFSGLAGGSGSTDTQYF